The present T cell receptor beta chain was sequenced within a study of cytomegalovirus exposure and HLA in healthy donors. The wider study: HLA-typed donors were the source of 86 million or so unique TCRs held in an early data release.

Study conclusions and caveats: There were some V segments, including TRBV6-2 and TRBV6-3, excluded as indistinguishable. Associated with cytomegalovirus, according to the listing, were some 180 TCR beta chains. The sole available immune exposure information was CMV serostatus.

This PCR relied on a set of 60 Vbeta primers and 13 Jbeta primers. Clones were read by immunoSEQ multiplex PCR, and TCRdb kept only the in-frame ones, dropping some. The table shows 80,000 or so clones, with about 76% occurring only once. As to this clone: Its antigen is undetermined.

Germline-derived CDR1 and CDR2 are SGHDT and YYEEEE. Trimming took 3 bases from V and 1 from J; bases not matched to a gene: 3. The CDR3 is 15 amino acids. The gene calls are TRBV5-6 and TRBJ1-4; TRBD1 matches at 7 bases. The sequenced sample consisted of PBMCs. The source of this sequence is a male donor in good health and CMV-seropositive. In nucleotides, the CDR3 is TGTGCCAGCAGCTACTACAGGGGAACTAATGAAAAACTGTTTTTT. This sequence encodes CASSYYRGTNEKLFF.